A selection of T cell receptor beta chains follows, all from one sample in a study of cytomegalovirus exposure and HLA in healthy donors. Clones were sequenced by immunoSEQ multiplex PCR, and TCRdb holds only the in-frame ones, with some missing. The data contain about 130,000 clones, around 70% of them singletons. Source material: PBMCs. The origin of the receptors is a man aged 40-49 years in good health and CMV-seropositive. The CDR3 runs from the conserved cysteine through the conserved F or W. Each record gives: CDR3 protein, CDR3 DNA, D gene, V gene, clone size, J gene. A D gene is named only where the DNA matches it firmly. Size is stated for part of the rows, as once, few or many counts, or as a class when the clone is expanded.

CDR3: CASSLERDTEAFF
DNA: TGTGCCAGCAGCTTAGAGAGGGACACTGAAGCTTTCTTT
D: .
V: TRBV11-2
size: .
J: TRBJ1-1

CDR3: CASGSVGGSYEQYF
DNA: TGTGCCAGCGGCAGCGTGGGGGGCTCCTACGAGCAGTACTTC
D: .
V: TRBV6-1
size: .
J: TRBJ2-7

CDR3: CASRGQGHEQFF
DNA: TGTGCCAGCAGGGGACAGGGACACGAGCAGTTCTTC
D: TRBD1
V: TRBV28
size: .
J: TRBJ2-1

CDR3: CASSLRSGDNSPLHF
DNA: TGCGCCAGCAGCTTGAGGAGCGGTGATAATTCACCCCTCCACTTT
D: .
V: TRBV5-1
size: .
J: TRBJ1-6

CDR3: CASSPTEGALSGYTF
DNA: TGTGCCAGCTCACCAACCGAGGGGGCGCTTAGTGGCTACACCTTC
D: TRBD1
V: TRBV18
size: .
J: TRBJ1-2

CDR3: CASSLAQAGGSPLHF
DNA: TGTGCCAGCAGCTTAGCGCAAGCTGGAGGGTCACCCCTCCACTTT
D: .
V: TRBV7-8
size: .
J: TRBJ1-6

CDR3: CASSRGGLAGTGELFF
DNA: TGTGCCAGCAGCCGGGGGGGACTAGCGGGAACCGGGGAGCTGTTTTTT
D: TRBD2
V: TRBV5-4
size: .
J: TRBJ2-2

CDR3: CASSSTTPSYEQYF
DNA: TGTGCCAGCAGCTCCACCACACCTTCCTACGAGCAGTACTTC
D: .
V: TRBV7-2
size: .
J: TRBJ2-7

CDR3: CASSLRAGGAYTEAFF
DNA: TGTGCCAGCAGTTTAAGGGCAGGGGGCGCATACACTGAAGCTTTCTTT
D: TRBD1
V: TRBV27
size: .
J: TRBJ1-1

CDR3: CASTIEGGLSYNEQFF
DNA: TGCGCCAGCACCATAGAAGGGGGTCTCTCTTACAATGAGCAGTTCTTC
D: .
V: TRBV5-1
size: .
J: TRBJ2-1

CDR3: CASSPGLAIDTQYF
DNA: TGTGCCAGCAGCCCGGGACTAGCTATAGATACGCAGTATTTT
D: TRBD2
V: TRBV5-5
size: .
J: TRBJ2-3

CDR3: CASSLEGQGPGYF
DNA: TGTGCCAGCAGCTTAGAAGGACAGGGGCCGGGGTACTTC
D: TRBD1
V: TRBV11-2
size: .
J: TRBJ2-4

CDR3: CSVADGWGRTNQPQHF
DNA: TGCAGCGTTGCCGATGGATGGGGGAGGACAAATCAGCCCCAGCATTTT
D: .
V: TRBV29-1
size: .
J: TRBJ1-5

CDR3: CASGDSSGRGGELFF
DNA: TGTGCCAGCGGGGACTCTAGCGGGAGAGGCGGGGAGCTGTTTTTT
D: TRBD2
V: TRBV6-6
size: .
J: TRBJ2-2

CDR3: CASSLGRIYYGYTF
DNA: TGTGCCAGCAGCTTAGGCAGGATCTACTATGGCTACACCTTC
D: .
V: TRBV13
size: .
J: TRBJ1-2

CDR3: CASSPPTGGAGETQYF
DNA: TGTGCCAGCAGTCCCCCGACAGGGGGCGCCGGGGAGACCCAGTACTTC
D: TRBD1
V: TRBV28
size: once
J: TRBJ2-5

CDR3: CASSLARIGTLTPPDTQYF
DNA: TGTGCCAGCAGCTTAGCGCGAATTGGGACTCTCACCCCCCCAGATACGCAGTATTTT
D: .
V: TRBV7-2
size: .
J: TRBJ2-3

CDR3: CASSSAGTTQETQYF
DNA: TGTGCCAGCAGCTCAGCCGGGACTACCCAAGAGACCCAGTACTTC
D: TRBD2
V: TRBV11-3
size: .
J: TRBJ2-5

CDR3: CSSSGPGHSNTGELFF
DNA: TGCAGCAGCTCCGGACCGGGACATTCGAACACCGGGGAGCTGTTTTTT
D: .
V: TRBV29-1
size: .
J: TRBJ2-2

CDR3: CASSRTSGEPNEQFF
DNA: TGTGCCAGCAGCCGAACTAGCGGGGAGCCCAATGAGCAGTTCTTC
D: TRBD2
V: TRBV7-8
size: .
J: TRBJ2-1

CDR3: CASSLDRGPGATGELFF
DNA: TGTGCCAGCAGTTTAGATAGGGGTCCTGGGGCCACCGGGGAGCTGTTTTTT
D: .
V: TRBV9
size: .
J: TRBJ2-2

CDR3: CASSPGAVSSYEQYF
DNA: TGTGCCAGTAGTCCCGGAGCCGTGAGCTCCTACGAGCAGTACTTC
D: .
V: TRBV19
size: .
J: TRBJ2-7

CDR3: CATRIGGISTGELFF
DNA: TGTGCCACCAGGATAGGAGGGATCAGCACCGGGGAGCTGTTTTTT
D: .
V: TRBV15
size: .
J: TRBJ2-2

CDR3: CASSLGLAENNEQFF
DNA: TGTGCCAGCAGCTTAGGACTAGCGGAAAACAATGAGCAGTTCTTC
D: TRBD2
V: TRBV7-3
size: .
J: TRBJ2-1

CDR3: CASSFAREQYF
DNA: TGCGCCAGCAGCTTCGCCCGGGAGCAGTACTTC
D: .
V: TRBV5-1
size: .
J: TRBJ2-7

CDR3: CASTQVRGSGYTF
DNA: TGTGCCAGCACCCAGGTCCGGGGATCGGGCTACACCTTC
D: .
V: TRBV28
size: .
J: TRBJ1-2

CDR3: CASSLSWTEYNEQFF
DNA: TGTGCCAGCAGCTTAAGCTGGACAGAATACAATGAGCAGTTCTTC
D: .
V: TRBV11-1
size: .
J: TRBJ2-1

CDR3: CASKLLIGEGNEQFF
DNA: TGTGCCAGCAAACTACTTATAGGAGAGGGAAATGAGCAGTTCTTC
D: .
V: TRBV27
size: .
J: TRBJ2-1

CDR3: CASSLLTSSYEQYF
DNA: TGCGCCAGCAGCTTGCTCACAAGCTCCTACGAGCAGTACTTC
D: .
V: TRBV5-1
size: .
J: TRBJ2-7

CDR3: CALGGAADQPQHF
DNA: TGTGCCCTGGGGGGGGCAGCGGATCAGCCCCAGCATTTT
D: .
V: TRBV30
size: .
J: TRBJ1-5

CDR3: CASSWTDGSTDTQYF
DNA: TGCGCCAGCAGCTGGACAGACGGCAGCACAGATACGCAGTATTTT
D: .
V: TRBV5-1
size: .
J: TRBJ2-3

CDR3: CASSSDRERDGYTF
DNA: TGTGCCAGCAGCTCTGACAGGGAAAGGGATGGCTACACCTTC
D: TRBD1
V: TRBV7-9
size: .
J: TRBJ1-2

CDR3: CASSGGTTEAFF
DNA: TGTGCCAGCAGCGGGGGGACCACTGAAGCTTTCTTT
D: .
V: TRBV6-1
size: .
J: TRBJ1-1

CDR3: CASSQRRTGVGDTQYF
DNA: TGTGCCAGCAGCCAGAGACGGACAGGGGTAGGAGATACGCAGTATTTT
D: TRBD1
V: TRBV14
size: .
J: TRBJ2-3

CDR3: CASSPRLAANEQFF
DNA: TGTGCCAGCAGCCCCAGACTAGCCGCCAATGAGCAGTTCTTC
D: TRBD2
V: TRBV7-9
size: once
J: TRBJ2-1

CDR3: CASSPGGEQYF
DNA: TGTGCCAGCAGCCCCGGGGGTGAGCAGTACTTC
D: .
V: TRBV5-8
size: .
J: TRBJ2-7